Presented here are 5 T cell receptor beta chains from one specimen sequenced in a study of T cell responses to AZD1222 COVID-19 vaccine. Only in-frame clones appear in the TCRdb table, and some are missing; sequencing was by immunoSEQ multiplex PCR. Of about 100,000 clones listed, about 93% are singletons. The sequencing used peripheral blood, collected on day 0 of AZD1222 vaccination. The receptors originated from an adult in good health.

V usage is TRBV5-1 and J usage is TRBJ2-1; 7 bases are a match to TRBD2. Germline CDR1 reads SGHRS; CDR2 reads YFSETQ. This CDR3 region has 15 residues. The V and J ends lost 1 base and 9 bases, in that order; junction bases with no gene match: 10. CDR3 amino acids: CASSLFLAPGGEQFF. DNA of the CDR3: TGCGCCAGCAGCTTGTTCCTAGCGCCGGGGGGTGAGCAGTTCTTC.

V gene TRBV5-1 combines with J gene TRBJ2-1, with TRBD2 matching over 8 bases. The V gene's germline CDR1 is SGHRS and CDR2 YFSETQ. V gave up 8 bases and J gave up 6 bases; unmatched junction bases: 10. The CDR3 totals 14 residues. The CDR3 DNA reads as TGCGCCAGTCAAGCGGGAGCGGGGAGCAATGAGCAGTTCTTC. Translation gives CASQAGAGSNEQFF.

This rearrangement joins TRBV24-1 to TRBJ2-5; D is possibly TRBD1 (6 bases). The CDR3 runs to 15 residues. The germline V gene encodes CDR1 KGHDR and CDR2 SFDVKD. The V end lost 9 bases, the J end lost 4 bases, and 20 bases lay between the germline ends. CDR3 in DNA: TGTGCCACCTCCCCAGGGGATAGGTTGGGAGAGACCCAGTACTTC. Protein: CATSPGDRLGETQYF.

The chain joins TRBV5-6 to TRBJ1-6; 11 nucleotides line up with TRBD1. Germline values: CDR1 SGHDT, CDR2 YYEEEE. CDR3 length equals 16 residues. V lost 2 bases and J lost 6; bases outside the gene matches: 4. CDR3 protein: CASSLGQGAVNSPLHF. CDR3 sequence (DNA): TGTGCCAGCAGCTTAGGACAGGGGGCAGTTAATTCACCCCTCCACTTT.

This chain joins TRBV10-3 and TRBJ2-3, with no clear D. This CDR3 is 13 amino acids long. Looked up from germline, CDR1 is ENHRY and CDR2 is SYGVKD. V lost 4 bases to trimming and J lost 4 bases, with 9 bases between them. CDR3 in DNA: TGTGCCATCAGTGTGCAGCCGTCAGATACGCAGTATTTT. Amino acids: CAISVQPSDTQYF.